The 30 T cell receptor beta chains listed next were all sequenced from one sample in a study of cytomegalovirus exposure and HLA in healthy donors. Some clones are missing from TCRdb's copy, which holds only in-frame ones; the method was immunoSEQ multiplex PCR. The data show 150,000 or so clones, roughly 89% seen once. Sequenced input: PBMCs. The source is a young woman in good health and CMV-seropositive.

V and J are TRBV10-3 and TRBJ1-6; no clear D gene. Germline V gene data show CDR1 as ENHRY and CDR2 as SYGVKD. Trimming removed 5 bases from V and 6 bases from J, with 11 bases in between. The CDR3 covers 14 residues. The CDR3 loop reads CAISYSGFNSPLHF. The CDR3, as DNA: TGTGCCATCAGTTATTCAGGATTTAATTCACCCCTCCACTTT.

The V call is TRBV7-6, the J call TRBJ1-1, with D perhaps TRBD1 (6 bases). Deletions cut 4 bases from V and 2 bases from J, with 14 bases between. The CDR3 runs 15 residues. Germline V gene lookup returns CDR1 SGHVS and CDR2 FNYEAQ. The CDR3 sequence: CASSSGQGLNTEAFF. The CDR3 nucleotides are TGTGCCAGCAGCTCTGGTCAGGGGTTAAACACTGAAGCTTTCTTT.

J is TRBJ1-2 and V is TRBV5-1; 8 nucleotides agree with TRBD1. This CDR3 is built from 13 residues. Per the germline V gene, CDR1 is SGHRS and CDR2 is YFSETQ. V was clipped by 2 bases and J by 6 bases; unmatched bases: 3. The CDR3 spells CASSFQGADGYTF. As DNA, the CDR3 is TGCGCCAGCAGCTTCCAGGGGGCAGATGGCTACACCTTC.

The chain is built from TRBV7-9 and TRBJ1-3, with unresolved D. The CDR3 extends over 14 amino acids. Trimming cost V 8 bases and J 4 bases, with 15 bases left between them. From germline, CDR1 is SEHNR and CDR2 FQNEAQ (reference sequence). The CDR3 DNA sequence: TGTGCCAGCGGGAGGGTTGGTTCGGGAAACACCATATATTTT. This sequence encodes CASGRVGSGNTIYF.

J is TRBJ1-6 and V is TRBV19; maybe TRBD1 (5 bases). The V gene lost 10 bases and the J gene lost 7 bases, with 17 bases spanning the gap. CDR1 and CDR2 from the germline V gene are LNHDA and SQIVND (reference sequence). This CDR3 is built from 14 residues. CDR3 nucleotide sequence: TGTGCCACTCGACCGGGGGGTTGGAATTCACCCCTCCACTTT. This codes for CATRPGGWNSPLHF.

The V call is TRBV7-8, the J call TRBJ1-2; 8 bases fit TRBD1. The CDR3 sequence is 13 residues long. The germline V gene encodes CDR1 SGHVS and CDR2 FQNEAQ. V was clipped by 6 bases and J by 6 bases; unmatched bases: 6. CDR3 region: CASRRDRPNGYTF. The CDR3 nucleotides read TGTGCCAGCAGACGGGACAGGCCGAATGGCTACACCTTC.

The chain recombines TRBV7-2 with TRBJ1-2; 8 bases agree with TRBD1. The CDR3 consists of 13 residues. The V and J ends lost 1 base and 7 bases, in that order; junction bases with no gene match: 2. The V gene's germline CDR1 is SGHTA and CDR2 FQGNSA. The CDR3 region has the DNA TGTGCCAGCAGCTTAGGGACAGGGCCTGGCTACACCTTC. This translates into CASSLGTGPGYTF.

V usage is TRBV5-1 and J usage is TRBJ2-2; D may be TRBD2 (8 bases). Looked up from germline, CDR1 is SGHRS and CDR2 is YFSETQ. The CDR3 spans 18 residues. The ends were cut back, 4 bases at V and 2 bases at J, with 21 bases in the middle. CDR3 in DNA: TGCGCCAGCAGCCCGGGAGGGGGCGCCCACTTCAACACCGGGGAGCTGTTTTTT. Encoded protein: CASSPGGGAHFNTGELFF.

The J gene is TRBJ2-7, the V gene TRBV7-8; no definite D call. The germline V gene has CDR1 SGHVS and CDR2 FQNEAQ. The CDR3 consists of 13 residues. The V end was cut by 5 bases, the J end by 7 bases, with 15 bases between. The CDR3 nucleotides read TGTGCCAGCAGCAATGTTGATCCGAGAGAGCAGTACTTC. Residues: CASSNVDPREQYF.

The gene calls are TRBV27 and TRBJ1-2; 12 bases are shared with TRBD1. This CDR3 region has 18 residues. V was pared by 3 bases and J by 5 bases, with 13 bases of the junction left unmatched. Germline-derived CDR1 and CDR2 are MNHEY and SMNVEV (reference sequence). The CDR3 is CASSFVFGTGGESYGYTF. The CDR3 coding sequence is TGTGCCAGCAGTTTTGTTTTTGGGACAGGGGGCGAATCGTATGGCTACACCTTC.

The V gene is TRBV28, the J gene TRBJ2-3; 7 nucleotides line up with TRBD1. Germline V CDR1 and CDR2: MDHEN, SYDVKM. Trimming took 7 bases from V and 4 from J; bases not matched to a gene: 8. This CDR3 is 14 amino acids long. The CDR3 DNA sequence: TGTGCCAGCATCTCGACAGGGTGGGCAGATACGCAGTATTTT. It is translated as CASISTGWADTQYF.

Only a few counts were recorded for this clone. The chain employs TRBV28 and TRBJ1-2, with a weak D call TRBD1 (5 bases). V was cut by 5 bases and J by 3 bases, with 16 bases left in between. Germline CDR1 is MDHEN and CDR2 is SYDVKM. The CDR3 runs 15 residues. This CDR3 reads CASSAPRVSDYGYTF. The CDR3 DNA is TGTGCCAGCAGTGCCCCCAGGGTTTCGGACTATGGCTACACCTTC.

This sequence joins TRBV5-1 and TRBJ2-2, with D perhaps matching TRBD1 (5 bases). CDR3 length: 14 residues. V lost 7 bases, J lost 3 bases, and 13 bases lay in between. The germline V gene encodes CDR1 SGHRS and CDR2 YFSETQ. CDR3 coding DNA: TGCGCCAGCCGCCTTCAGACAGACACCGGGGAGCTGTTTTTT. This gives the protein CASRLQTDTGELFF.

The rearrangement joins TRBV25-1 to TRBJ1-4; tentatively, D is TRBD1 (5 bases). The germline V gene has CDR1 MGHDK and CDR2 SYGVNS. The length of the CDR3 is 14 residues. V was shortened by 3 bases and J by 8 bases, with 13 bases between the two germline ends. The CDR3 loop reads CASSDMRGLEKLFF. Here the CDR3 DNA reads TGTGCCAGCAGTGATATGCGGGGCTTAGAAAAACTGTTTTTT.

The V gene is TRBV6-1, the J gene TRBJ2-1, with TRBD2 identical over 9 bases. Germline lookup yields CDR1 MNHNS and CDR2 SASEGT. Trimming at V came to 5 bases and at J to 4 bases, leaving 3 bases not matched to a gene. The CDR3 extends over 14 amino acids. The CDR3 DNA sequence: TGTGCCAGCAGTCGGGCGGGGGGGTACAATGAGCAGTTCTTC. Its protein is CASSRAGGYNEQFF.

The gene calls are TRBV6-5 and TRBJ2-7; the D gene is possibly TRBD2 (5 bases). Trimming cost V 5 bases and J 2 bases, with 10 bases left between them. This CDR3 spans 13 amino acids. Germline CDR1 is MNHEY and CDR2 is SVGAGI. The CDR3 DNA reads TGTGCCAGCAGTCTCGGACTGGCCTACGAGCAGTACTTC. Encoded protein: CASSLGLAYEQYF.

This chain uses TRBV6-5 with TRBJ2-7; TRBD2 aligns across 9 bases. With 4 bases clipped from V and 6 bases from J, the junction kept 10 bases outside the gene matches. This CDR3 is 15 amino acids long. Germline V CDR1 and CDR2: MNHEY, SVGAGI. CDR3 in amino acids: CASSSLAGTLIEQYF. CDR3 nucleotides: TGTGCCAGCAGTTCCCTAGCGGGGACTTTGATCGAGCAGTACTTC.

This clone has only one observation. CDR3 in amino acids: CASGRGGGVYEQYF. CDR3 sequence (DNA): TGTGCCAGCGGGAGAGGGGGGGGCGTGTACGAGCAGTACTTC. The chain combines TRBV27 with TRBJ2-7, with D perhaps TRBD2 (7 bases). Per the germline V gene, CDR1 is MNHEY and CDR2 is SMNVEV (reference sequence). The V end lost 8 bases, the J end lost 4 bases, and 18 bases lay between the germline ends. The CDR3 length is 14 residues.

This chain uses TRBV11-2 with TRBJ1-1; TRBD1 matches at 8 bases. The CDR3 is 14 amino acids. V gave up 8 bases and J gave up 3 bases; unmatched junction bases: 8. Germline loops: CDR1 SGHAT, CDR2 FQNNGV. The CDR3 nucleotides are TGTGCCAGCCATGACCCAGGGGGCTACACTGAAGCTTTCTTT. This codes for CASHDPGGYTEAFF.

The chain uses TRBV4-3 and TRBJ2-5, with 9 bases matching TRBD1. V dropped 0 bases and J dropped 4; count of bases not matched to a gene: 6. Germline assignment: CDR1 LGHNA and CDR2 YSLEER. This CDR3 has 16 amino acids. Here the CDR3 reads CASSQDWGQGLETQYF. In DNA, the CDR3 is TGCGCCAGCAGCCAAGATTGGGGACAGGGACTAGAGACCCAGTACTTC.

About this clone itself: A junction boundary mismatches the germline segment, possibly from a read error. The chain uses TRBV29-1 and TRBJ2-5; a weak D match, TRBD1 (5 bases). The CDR3 consists of 12 residues. In germline, CDR1 is SQVTM, CDR2 ANQGSEA. The CDR3 DNA reads as TGCAACGTTGAAGACAGTTCGGAGACCCAGTACTTC. It encodes CNVEDSSETQYF.

CDR3 region: CASSAGRQGRGNTIYF. DNA for the CDR3: TGTGCCAGCAGTGCCGGAAGACAGGGTAGAGGAAACACCATATATTTT. This chain links TRBV5-4 with TRBJ1-3, with TRBD1 matching over 7 bases. Trimming cost V 5 bases and J 4 bases; bases outside gene matches: 12. This CDR3 is built from 16 residues. CDR1 and CDR2 (germline): SGHNT, YYREEE (reference sequence).

The rearrangement joins TRBV11-2 to TRBJ2-3, with 9 bases fitting TRBD2. CDR1 and CDR2 (germline): SGHAT, FQNNGV. The V gene end was trimmed by 5 bases and the J gene end by 2 bases; junction bases not matched to a gene: 5. CDR3 size: 15 residues. The chain's CDR3 is CASSGRGGYTDTQYF. The CDR3 DNA sequence: TGTGCCAGCAGCGGGCGGGGGGGTTACACAGATACGCAGTATTTT.

The rearrangement uses TRBV2 and TRBJ2-1; D unclear. This CDR3 spans 14 amino acids. Germline CDR1 and CDR2: SNHLY and FYNNEI. The V end was cut by 2 bases, the J end by 8 bases, with 13 bases between. The CDR3 DNA is TGTGCCAGCAGTGAATTGGGCCTTTGGGATGAGCAGTTCTTC. This gives the protein CASSELGLWDEQFF.

This clone turned up a few times. DNA for the CDR3: TGTGCCAGCAGTGAACAGGGAGGCAGGGCTGCCGAGCAGTACTTC. Its protein product is CASSEQGGRAAEQYF. The V gene is TRBV2, the J gene TRBJ2-7, with a possible D match to TRBD2 (6 bases). The CDR3 has 15 amino acids. V shed 2 bases and J shed 6 bases, with 17 bases lying between them. From germline, CDR1 is SNHLY and CDR2 FYNNEI.

V usage is TRBV21-1 and J usage is TRBJ2-2; the tabulated D call, TRBD2, remains unverified against the DNA. TRBV21-1 is recorded as a pseudogene. The CDR3 length is 15 residues. As DNA, the CDR3 is TGTGCCAGCAGCCTCCGGGGGTCCGACACCGGGGAGCTGTTTTTT. Translating it yields CASSLRGSDTGELFF.

V and J are TRBV23-1 and TRBJ2-7; 9 positions agree with TRBD2. TRBV23-1 is reported as an ORF; its role is uncertain. The ends lost 7 bases at V and 2 bases at J; junction bases unmatched: 9. The CDR3 length is 15 residues. The CDR3 nucleotides read TGCGCCAGCACCCATGGTGGCGGGGGGGCCTACGAGCAGTACTTC. Translating it yields CASTHGGGGAYEQYF.

The rearrangement uses TRBV4-2 and TRBJ2-1; D gene uncertain. The CDR3 consists of 14 residues. Germline-derived CDR1 and CDR2 are LGHNA and YNFKEQ. V was trimmed by 1 base and J by 4 bases, leaving 8 bases between them. In nucleotides, the CDR3 is TGTGCCAGCAGCCAAGCCGTCTCTTACAATGAGCAGTTCTTC. Protein: CASSQAVSYNEQFF.

The J gene is TRBJ2-7, the V gene TRBV11-2, with unresolved D. CDR1 and CDR2 (germline): SGHAT, FQNNGV. This CDR3 region has 14 residues. V lost 7 bases to trimming and J lost 0 bases, with 13 bases between them. Written as DNA, the CDR3 is TGTGCCAGCACCCCGGATAGCACCTCCTACGAGCAGTACTTC. Translated, it gives CASTPDSTSYEQYF.

The chain links TRBV12-5 to TRBJ2-7; TRBD1 aligns across 9 bases. Trimming removed 2 bases from V and 5 bases from J; junction bases left unmatched: 4. This CDR3 region has 14 residues. Germline values: CDR1 LGHNT, CDR2 FRNRAP. The CDR3 reads CASGLKGQGHEQYF. DNA of the CDR3: TGTGCTAGTGGTTTGAAGGGACAGGGCCACGAGCAGTACTTC.